The clone carrying this T cell receptor (beta chain) was detected a few times. Antigen unknown. One base away lies a much larger clone, so this may be a sequencing read error. This record belongs to a study of T cells after yellow fever vaccination. Study-wide results and limits: The booster saw the reappearance of most primary-vaccination clones (about 95% CD4, almost 90% CD8). The secondary T-cell response peaked on day 5, not day 15, but was weaker. Shared CD4/CD8 clonotypes were a small share, likely from convergent recombination.

The germline V gene has CDR1 DFQATT and CDR2 SNEGSKA (reference sequence). This CDR3 is built from 15 residues. Generation of TCR cDNA used 5'RACE template switching (which added a universal primer site and UMIs). TCRdb called the 5' RACE reads again in MiXCR, with one record for every CDR3 protein. Here the sample spans 620,000 or so distinct CDR3 sequences, around 16% being singletons. The TCR sequence derives from a man younger than 30 who received the YFV17D yellow fever vaccine. The V gene is TRBV20-1, the J gene TRBJ1-1; D uncertain. The input for sequencing was PBMCs, taken 5 to 6 days after the first yellow fever vaccination. CDR3 amino acids: CSSRGPRAANTEAFF. DNA of the CDR3: TGCAGTTCTAGAGGTCCCCGGGCGGCGAACACTGAAGCTTTCTTT.